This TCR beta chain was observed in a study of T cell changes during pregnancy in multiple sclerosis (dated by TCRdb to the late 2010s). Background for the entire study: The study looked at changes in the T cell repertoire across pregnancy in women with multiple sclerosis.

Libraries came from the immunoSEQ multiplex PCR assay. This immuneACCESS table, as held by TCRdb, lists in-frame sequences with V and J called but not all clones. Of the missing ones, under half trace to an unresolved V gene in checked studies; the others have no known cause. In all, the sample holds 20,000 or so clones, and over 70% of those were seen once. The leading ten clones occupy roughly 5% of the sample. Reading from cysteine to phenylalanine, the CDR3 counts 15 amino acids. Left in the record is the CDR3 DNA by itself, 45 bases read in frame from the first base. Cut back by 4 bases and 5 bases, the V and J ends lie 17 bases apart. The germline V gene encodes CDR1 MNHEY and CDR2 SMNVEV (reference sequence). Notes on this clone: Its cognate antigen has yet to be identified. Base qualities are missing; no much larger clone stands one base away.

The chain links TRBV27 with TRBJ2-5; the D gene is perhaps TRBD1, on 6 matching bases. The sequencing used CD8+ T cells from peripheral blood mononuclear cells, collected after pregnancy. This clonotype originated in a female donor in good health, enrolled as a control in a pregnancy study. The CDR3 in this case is CASSSNRERAETQYF. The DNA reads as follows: TGTGCCAGCAGTTCAAACAGGGAAAGGGCCGAGACCCAGTACTTC.